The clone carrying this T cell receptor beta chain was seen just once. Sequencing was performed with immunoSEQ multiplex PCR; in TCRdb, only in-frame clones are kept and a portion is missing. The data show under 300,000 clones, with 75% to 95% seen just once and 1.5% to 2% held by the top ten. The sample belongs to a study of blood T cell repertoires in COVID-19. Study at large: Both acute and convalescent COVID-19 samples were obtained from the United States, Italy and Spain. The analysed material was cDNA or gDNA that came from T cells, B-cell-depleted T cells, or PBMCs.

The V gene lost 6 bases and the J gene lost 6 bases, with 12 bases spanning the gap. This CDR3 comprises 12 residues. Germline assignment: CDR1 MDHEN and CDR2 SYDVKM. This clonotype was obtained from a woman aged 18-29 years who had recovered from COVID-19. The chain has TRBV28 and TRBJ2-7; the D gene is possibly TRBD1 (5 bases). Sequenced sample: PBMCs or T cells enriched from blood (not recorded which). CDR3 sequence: CASSLRVAEQYF. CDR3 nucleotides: TGTGCCAGCAGCCTCAGGGTCGCCGAGCAGTACTTC.